This TCR beta chain was identified during a study of regulatory T cells in long-lasting Graves disease. Study results and caveats: Small sample size may have lowered accuracy. Persistent patients shared more public clonotypes (over 2,500) than new patients (approximately 1,000). Patients with persistent disease showed a bias toward TRBV28, TRBJ1-2 and TRBJ2-5.

This clonotype was seen ten or more times. Antigen specificity is unknown. Library construction for TCR beta used iRepertoire HTBI primers and Arm-PCR of CDR3 regions. TCRdb re-analysed the multiplex PCR reads in MiXCR, keeping a single row per CDR3 protein. The repertoire holds under 300,000 distinct CDR3 sequences, about 19% seen once, with approximately 15% in the top ten. The time point denotes: newly diagnosed GD, antithyroid drugs for less than 3 months. Isolated PBMC RNA provided the starting material for the TCR library. Patients with Graves' disease were diagnosed by American Thyroid Association guidelines. Germline values: CDR1 SQVTM, CDR2 ANQGSEA. The CDR3 has 14 amino acids. V lost 6 bases and J lost 4; bases outside the gene matches: 11.

This sequence originates from a female donor with Graves disease. Source: peripheral blood mononuclear cells (PBMCs), taken at new diagnosis, from a patient treated with antithyroid drugs. The chain combines TRBV29-1 with TRBJ2-7; 8 nucleotides align to TRBD1. CDR3 nucleotide sequence: TGCAGCGTGTGCCCCCAGGACAGGGCGTACGAGCAGTACTTC. Translation: CSVCPQDRAYEQYF.